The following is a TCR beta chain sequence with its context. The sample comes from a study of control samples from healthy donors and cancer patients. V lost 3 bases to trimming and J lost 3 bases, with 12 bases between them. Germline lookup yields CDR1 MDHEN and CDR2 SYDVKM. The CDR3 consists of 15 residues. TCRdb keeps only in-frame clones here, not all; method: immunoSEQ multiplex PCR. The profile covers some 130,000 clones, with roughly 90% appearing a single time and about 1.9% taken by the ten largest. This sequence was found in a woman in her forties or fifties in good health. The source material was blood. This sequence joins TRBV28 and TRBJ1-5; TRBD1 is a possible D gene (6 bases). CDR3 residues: CASSFLRGVNQPQHF. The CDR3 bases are TGTGCCAGCAGTTTTTTGAGGGGGGTCAATCAGCCCCAGCATTTT. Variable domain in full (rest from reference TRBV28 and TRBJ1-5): DVKVTQSSRYLVKRTGEKVFLECVQDMDHENMFWYRQDPGLGLRLIYFSYDVKMKEKGDIPEGYSVSREKKERFSLILESASTNQTSMYLCASSFLRGVNQPQHFGDGTRLSIL.